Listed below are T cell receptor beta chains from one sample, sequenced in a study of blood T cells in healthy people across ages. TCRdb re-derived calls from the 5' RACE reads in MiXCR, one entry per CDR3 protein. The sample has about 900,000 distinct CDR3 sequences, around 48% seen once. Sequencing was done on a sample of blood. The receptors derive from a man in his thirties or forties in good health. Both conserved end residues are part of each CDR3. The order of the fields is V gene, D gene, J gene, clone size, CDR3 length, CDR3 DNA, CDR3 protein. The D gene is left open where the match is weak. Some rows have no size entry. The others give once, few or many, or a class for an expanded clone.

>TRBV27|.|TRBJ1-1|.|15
TGTGCCAGCAGTTTATCAGGGGCTGGGGCCACTGAAGCTTTCTTT
CASSLSGAGATEAFF
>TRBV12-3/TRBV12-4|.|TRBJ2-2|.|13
TGTGCCAGCAGTTTCGCCCACACCGGGGAGCTGTTTTTT
CASSFAHTGELFF
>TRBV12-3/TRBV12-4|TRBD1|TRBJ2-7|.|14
TGTGCCAGCAAGGCACAGGGGGCCTCCTACGAGCAGTACTTC
CASKAQGASYEQYF
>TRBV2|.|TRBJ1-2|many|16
TGTGCCAGCAGTGGGTCGCTAAGGGCAGCTAACTATGGCTACACCTTC
CASSGSLRAANYGYTF
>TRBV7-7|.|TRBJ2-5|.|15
TGTGCCAGCAGCAAAAATCCGGGACACCAAGAGACCCAGTACTTC
CASSKNPGHQETQYF
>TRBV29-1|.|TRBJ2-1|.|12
TGCTGCGGAACGGCAGCTTACAATGAGCAGTTCTTC
CCGTAAYNEQFF
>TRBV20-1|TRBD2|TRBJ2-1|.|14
TGCAGTGCTAGAGTCGGGGGGGCCTTCGGTGAGCAGTTCTTC
CSARVGGAFGEQFF
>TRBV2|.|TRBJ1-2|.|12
TGTGCCAGCAACTATATTGGCTATGGCTACACCTTC
CASNYIGYGYTF
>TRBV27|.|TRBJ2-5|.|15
TGTGCCAGCAGAGGTATTGGGCTATTGGGCAATGAGCAGTACTTC
CASRGIGLLGNEQYF
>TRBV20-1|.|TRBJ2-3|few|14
TGCAGTGCTAGAGGCCAGCCGGGCACAGATACGCAGTATTTT
CSARGQPGTDTQYF
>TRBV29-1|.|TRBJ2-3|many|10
TGCAGCGTTCCCGGGGATACGCAGTATTTT
CSVPGDTQYF
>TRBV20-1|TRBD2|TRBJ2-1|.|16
TGCAGTGCTGGAGCTCCCGAGCGGACTAGAGGCAATGAGCAGTTCTTC
CSAGAPERTRGNEQFF
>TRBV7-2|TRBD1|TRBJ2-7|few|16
TGTGCCAGCAGCCCACTCCCAGGGGGAAGCTCCTACGAGCAGTACTTC
CASSPLPGGSSYEQYF
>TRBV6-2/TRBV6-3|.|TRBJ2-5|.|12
TGTGCCAGCAGTCCCGGGAGTCGGAGGCAGTACTTC
CASSPGSRRQYF